This T cell receptor (beta chain) was profiled in a study of blood T cells in healthy people across ages. General study points: TCR beta diversity was tightly associated with the proportion of naive T cells.

It was around 10 milliliters of peripheral blood that were drawn from each donor. Researchers isolated at least 6.5 million PBMCs per sample. In the case of this clonotype: Its antigen is not identified. Relative to the germline gene, one junction end is altered; a read error may explain this.

Germline lookup yields CDR1 SGHTA and CDR2 FQGNSA. The CDR3 loop spans 14 amino acids. Using a J-beta primer mix together with a sample-barcoded 5' primer, a second PCR was run for about 6 to 12 cycles. TCRdb passed the 5' RACE reads through MiXCR, listing each CDR3 protein once. Of about 970,000 distinct CDR3 sequences listed, roughly 51% were seen once; the top ten hold about a fifth. The sample comprised blood. This TCR derives from an older woman in good health. The chain recombines TRBV7-2 with TRBJ1-5; D remains ambiguous. The CDR3 DNA reads TGTGCCAGCAGCATGCGGTTTGGCAATCAGCTCCAGCATTTT. Its protein product is CASSMRFGNQLQHF.